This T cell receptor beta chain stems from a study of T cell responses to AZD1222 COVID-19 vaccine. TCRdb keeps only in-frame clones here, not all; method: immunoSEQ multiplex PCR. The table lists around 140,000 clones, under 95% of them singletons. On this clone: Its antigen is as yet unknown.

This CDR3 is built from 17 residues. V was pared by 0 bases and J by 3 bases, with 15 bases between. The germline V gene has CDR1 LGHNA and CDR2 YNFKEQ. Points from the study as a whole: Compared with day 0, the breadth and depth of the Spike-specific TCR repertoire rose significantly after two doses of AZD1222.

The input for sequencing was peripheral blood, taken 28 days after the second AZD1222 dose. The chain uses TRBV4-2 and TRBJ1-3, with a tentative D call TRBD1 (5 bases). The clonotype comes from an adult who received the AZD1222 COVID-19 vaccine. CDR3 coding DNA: TGTGCCAGCAGCCAAGATCGGGGAGGGACGAATGGAAACACCATATATTTT. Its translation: CASSQDRGGTNGNTIYF.